This T cell receptor (beta chain) came from a study of blood T cell repertoires in COVID-19. About the research overall: Sample material is recorded as cDNA or gDNA derived from T cells, B-cell-depleted T cells, or PBMCs.

In the study's own analysis: Reference gene primer amplification gave nucleated cell count estimates. Generated by immunoSEQ multiplex PCR, the TCRdb table keeps only in-frame clones and is missing some. V and J calls plus clone size are reproduced from that table; the DNA served to infer D and trimming. The table lists about 120,000 clones, 85% of them singletons, with about 3.9% in the top ten. Germline CDR1 SGHRS, CDR2 YFSETQ. V shed 2 bases and J shed 1 base, with 12 bases lying between them. CDR3 length equals 15 residues. The chain recombines TRBV5-1 with TRBJ1-1, with D possibly TRBD1 on 5 matching bases. Sequenced input: peripheral blood. The source is a man aged 55 to 70 with acute or convalescent COVID-19. The CDR3 region has the DNA TGCGCCAGCAGCTTCTCGGGACTTGCGAACACTGAAGCTTTCTTT. Protein: CASSFSGLANTEAFF.